This TCR beta chain was sequenced in a study of blood T cell repertoires in COVID-19. The overall study: The samples span acute and convalescent COVID-19 from the United States, Italy and Spain. T cells, B-cell-depleted T cells, or PBMCs provided the cDNA or gDNA that served as material.

Under the authors' procedure: Nucleated cell number was recorded as an estimate derived from reference gene primer amplification. Produced via immunoSEQ multiplex PCR; TCRdb's table is partial and in-frame only. That table gives V, J and clone size, and the DNA gave D and trimming. The data hold roughly 160,000 clones, with roughly 86% observed a single time. This CDR3 spans 15 amino acids. Germline trimming cut 7 bases from V and 4 bases from J; bases unmatched to any gene: 10. From germline, CDR1 is LNHDA and CDR2 SQIVND (reference sequence). This rearrangement joins TRBV19 to TRBJ1-5; TRBD1 agrees at 7 bases. The receptor's source is a man younger than 30 with acute or convalescent COVID-19. The sequenced sample was peripheral blood. In DNA, the CDR3 is TGTGCCAGTACCAGGGACAGAAACGAAAATCAGCCCCAGCATTTT. It is translated as CASTRDRNENQPQHF.